One and the same sample provided the 13 T cell receptor beta chains below, sequenced in a study of early T cells in non-severe SARS-CoV-2 infection. MiXCR, run by TCRdb on the 5' RACE reads, gives a single entry per CDR3 protein. The data contain some 60,000 distinct CDR3 sequences, roughly 12% of them singletons. This material consisted of whole blood, taken at baseline. The receptors stem from an adult who was a healthcare worker with PCR-confirmed SARS-CoV-2 infection or an uninfected control (not recorded which).

This clonotype was detected ten times or more. The chain uses TRBV12-3 or TRBV12-4 and TRBJ2-7; 11 bases agree with TRBD2. There are 15 residues in the CDR3. With V trimmed by 7 bases and J by 7 bases, 12 bases remained unmatched. The CDR3 DNA is TGTGCCAGCACCTATAGCGGGGGGGCCAGTCGTGAGCAGTACTTC. Protein sequence: CASTYSGGASREQYF.

Ten or more counts support this clonotype. The chain couples TRBV12-3 or TRBV12-4 to TRBJ2-7; 7 positions agree with TRBD1. CDR3 size: 15 residues. The J segment lost 2 bases and the V segment lost 7 bases, leaving 11 bases of the junction unmatched. In DNA form, the CDR3 reads TGTGCCAGCACCTACCATTCAGGGGGACCCTACGAGCAGTACTTC. Translating it yields CASTYHSGGPYEQYF.

This chain connects TRBV9 to TRBJ2-4; unclear D gene. This CDR3 has 13 residues. V lost 2 bases, J lost 5 bases, and 8 bases lay in between. Germline V gene data show CDR1 as SGDLS and CDR2 as YYNGEE. The CDR3 loop is CASSVGSENIQYF. The CDR3 DNA sequence: TGTGCCAGCAGCGTTGGTTCGGAAAACATTCAGTACTTC.

The V call is TRBV20-1, the J call TRBJ2-7; D is perhaps TRBD1 or TRBD2 (6 bases each). The germline gives CDR1 DFQATT, CDR2 SNEGSKA (reference sequence). Deletions cut 5 bases from V and 0 bases from J, with 14 bases between. The CDR3 length is 14 residues. CDR3 amino acids: CSAYRVGSSYEQYF. CDR3 nucleotide sequence: TGCAGTGCTTACAGGGTCGGGAGCTCCTACGAGCAGTACTTC.

This clonotype has just one count. The V call is TRBV12-2, the J call TRBJ1-6. TRBV12-2 has pseudogene status. The CDR3 spans 16 residues. The CDR3 DNA is TGTGCAAGTCGCTTGATAGGGCCAGTCAGTAATTCACCCCTCCACTTT. It specifies CASRLIGPVSNSPLHF.

The genes are TRBV6-2 or TRBV6-3 and TRBJ2-7; D possibly uses TRBD1 or TRBD2 (5 bases each). V lost 4 bases and J lost 7, with 20 bases in between. The CDR3 is 15 residues long. Germline CDR1 MNHEY, CDR2 SVGEGT. This CDR3 is CASSSPGTPLLEQYF. Written as DNA, the CDR3 is TGTGCCAGCAGTTCCCCCGGGACCCCTCTATTGGAGCAGTACTTC.

This clonotype showed up just a few times. The CDR3 region is CASSCPSTGEDEQYF. The DNA for the CDR3 is TGTGCCAGCAGTTGCCCATCGACAGGAGAGGACGAGCAGTACTTC. The chain carries TRBV6-6 and TRBJ2-7; possibly TRBD1 for D (6 bases). Trimming left V 4 bases short and J 5 bases short, with 18 bases between. Germline-derived CDR1 and CDR2 are MNHNY and SVGAGI (reference sequence). The CDR3 has 15 amino acids.

Here the CDR3 DNA reads TGTGCCAGCAGGCCCGGGACAGGGATCGATGAGCAGTTCTTC. Its protein product is CASRPGTGIDEQFF. The chain recombines TRBV5-4 with TRBJ2-1; TRBD1 agrees at 9 bases. Germline lookup yields CDR1 SGHNT and CDR2 YYREEE (reference sequence). Trimming removed 5 bases from V and 8 bases from J; junction bases left unmatched: 8. The CDR3 sequence is 14 residues long.

Only a few counts were recorded for this clonotype. V gene TRBV12-2 combines with J gene TRBJ2-1; the table's D call, TRBD2, has no DNA check behind it. TRBV12-2 is listed as a pseudogene. The CDR3 length is 12 residues. The CDR3 is CAGAGLANEQFF. DNA of the CDR3: TGTGCAGGAGCGGGGCTAGCGAATGAGCAGTTCTTC.

In this sample, this clonotype turned up many times. V and J are TRBV4-2 and TRBJ2-3; D is ambiguous. Germline V gene sequence: CDR1 LGHNA, CDR2 YNFKEQ. This CDR3 comprises 14 residues. Trimming removed 0 bases from V and 3 bases from J, with 7 bases in between. The CDR3 protein is CASSQDPGTDTQYF. DNA of the CDR3: TGTGCCAGCAGCCAAGATCCTGGGACAGATACGCAGTATTTT.

This clonotype has a count of ten or more. The chain couples TRBV4-3 to TRBJ2-7, with 8 nucleotides matching TRBD1. J gave up 1 base and V 4 bases, and 3 bases lay outside the gene matches. Germline-derived CDR1 and CDR2 are LGHNA and YSLEER. The CDR3 has 14 amino acids. This chain's CDR3 is CASSLRTGSYEQYF. The CDR3 nucleotides read TGCGCCAGCAGCCTCCGGACAGGGTCCTACGAGCAGTACTTC.

The J gene is TRBJ2-1, the V gene TRBV7-2; possibly TRBD1 or TRBD2 for D (5 bases each). The CDR3 length is 15 residues. Germline lookup yields CDR1 SGHTA and CDR2 FQGNSA. V was trimmed by 5 bases and J by 5 bases, leaving 16 bases between them. The CDR3 sequence: CASSPPGTANNEQFF. The CDR3 bases are TGTGCCAGCAGCCCCCCCGGGACGGCCAACAATGAGCAGTTCTTC.

The chain is built from TRBV10-2 and TRBJ2-3, with a weak D call TRBD1 (5 bases). V lost 10 bases to trimming and J lost 2 bases, with 16 bases between them. Germline V CDR1 and CDR2: WSHSY, SAAADI. This CDR3 is 14 amino acids long. The chain's CDR3 is CATATGRATDTQYF. CDR3 sequence (DNA): TGCGCCACCGCAACCGGCAGGGCCACAGATACGCAGTATTTT.